This T cell receptor beta chain came from a study of brain T cells in children with intractable seizures. V lost 0 bases, J lost 10 bases, and 12 bases lay in between. The CDR3 sequence is 14 residues long. The germline V gene has CDR1 SGHAT and CDR2 FQNNGV. TCRdb's copy holds only in-frame clones and misses some; the assay was immunoSEQ multiplex PCR. The table includes roughly 110,000 clones, 85% to 95% detected once. The sequencing used peripheral blood, collected at surgery. The TCR comes from a boy younger than two with hemimegalencephaly and intractable seizures. The genes are TRBV11-2 and TRBJ1-4; the D gene is possibly TRBD1 (5 bases). The CDR3 sequence: CASSLDWGIVKLFF. CDR3 coding DNA: TGTGCCAGCAGCTTAGATTGGGGCATAGTAAAACTGTTTTTT.